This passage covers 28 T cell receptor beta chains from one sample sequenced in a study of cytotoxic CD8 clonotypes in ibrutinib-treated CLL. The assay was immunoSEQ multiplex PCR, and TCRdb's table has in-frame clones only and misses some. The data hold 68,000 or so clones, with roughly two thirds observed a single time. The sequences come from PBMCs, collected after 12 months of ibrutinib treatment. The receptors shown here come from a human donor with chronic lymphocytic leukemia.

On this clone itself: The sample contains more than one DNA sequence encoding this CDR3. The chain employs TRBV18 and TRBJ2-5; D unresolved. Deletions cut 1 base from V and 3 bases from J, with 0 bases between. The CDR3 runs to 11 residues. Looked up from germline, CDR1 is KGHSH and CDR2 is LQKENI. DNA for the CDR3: TGTGCCAGCTCACCACAAGAGACCCAGTACTTC. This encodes CASSPQETQYF.

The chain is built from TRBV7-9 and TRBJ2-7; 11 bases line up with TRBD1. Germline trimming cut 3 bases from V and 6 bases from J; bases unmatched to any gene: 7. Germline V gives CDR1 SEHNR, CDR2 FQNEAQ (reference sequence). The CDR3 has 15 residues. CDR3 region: CASSLPGQGVGEQYF. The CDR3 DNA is TGTGCCAGCAGCTTGCCGGGACAGGGGGTGGGCGAGCAGTACTTC.

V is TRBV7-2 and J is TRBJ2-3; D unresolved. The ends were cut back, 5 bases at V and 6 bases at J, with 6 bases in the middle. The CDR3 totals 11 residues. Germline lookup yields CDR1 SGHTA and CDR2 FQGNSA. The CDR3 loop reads CASSARDTQYF. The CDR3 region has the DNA TGTGCCAGCAGCGCTCGGGATACGCAGTATTTT.

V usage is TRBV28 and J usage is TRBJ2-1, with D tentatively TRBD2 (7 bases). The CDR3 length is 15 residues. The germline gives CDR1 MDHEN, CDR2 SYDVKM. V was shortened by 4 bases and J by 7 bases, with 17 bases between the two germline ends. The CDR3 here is CASSSPGGSGNEQFF. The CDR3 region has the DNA TGTGCCAGCAGTTCCCCGGGGGGCTCGGGAAATGAGCAGTTCTTC.

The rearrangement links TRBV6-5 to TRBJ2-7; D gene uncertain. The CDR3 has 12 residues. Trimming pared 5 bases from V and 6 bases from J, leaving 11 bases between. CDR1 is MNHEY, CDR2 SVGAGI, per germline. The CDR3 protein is CASSPFSGEQYF. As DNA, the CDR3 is TGTGCCAGCAGTCCTTTCTCGGGCGAGCAGTACTTC.

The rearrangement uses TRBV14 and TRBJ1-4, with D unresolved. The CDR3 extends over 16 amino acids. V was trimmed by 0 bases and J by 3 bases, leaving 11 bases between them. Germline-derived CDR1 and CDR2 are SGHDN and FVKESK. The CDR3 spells CASSQDRGLANEKLFF. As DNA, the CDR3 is TGTGCCAGCAGCCAAGATCGAGGGTTGGCTAATGAAAAACTGTTTTTT.

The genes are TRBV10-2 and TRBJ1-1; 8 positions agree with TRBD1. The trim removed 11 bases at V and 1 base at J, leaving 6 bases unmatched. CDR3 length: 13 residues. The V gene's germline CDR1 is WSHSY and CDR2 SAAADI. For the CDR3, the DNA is TGCGCCTCCGGACAGGGTAGGAACACTGAAGCTTTCTTT. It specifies CASGQGRNTEAFF.

CDR3 coding DNA: TGTGCCAGCAGCGTAGAGCCGGCGGGGGGGCCCGGGGAGCTGTTTTTT. Amino acids: CASSVEPAGGPGELFF. The chain recombines TRBV9 with TRBJ2-2, with 9 bases fitting TRBD2. This CDR3 spans 16 amino acids. V was pared by 0 bases and J by 6 bases, with 6 bases of the junction left unmatched. Germline values: CDR1 SGDLS, CDR2 YYNGEE.

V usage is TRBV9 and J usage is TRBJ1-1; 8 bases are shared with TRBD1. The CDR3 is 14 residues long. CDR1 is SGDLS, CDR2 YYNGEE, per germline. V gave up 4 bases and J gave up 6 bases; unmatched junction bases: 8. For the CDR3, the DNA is TGTGCCAGCAGCCCGGAACAGGGGGTCCCTGAAGCTTTCTTT. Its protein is CASSPEQGVPEAFF.

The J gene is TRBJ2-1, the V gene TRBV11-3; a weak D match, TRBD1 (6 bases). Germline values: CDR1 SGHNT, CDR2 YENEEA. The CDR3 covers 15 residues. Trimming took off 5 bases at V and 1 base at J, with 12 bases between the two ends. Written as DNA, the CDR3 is TGTGCCAGCAGCGTTACAGGGCTATCCTACAATGAGCAGTTCTTC. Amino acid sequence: CASSVTGLSYNEQFF. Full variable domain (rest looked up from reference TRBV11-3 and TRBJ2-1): EAGVVQSPRYKIIEKKQPVAFWCNPISGHNTLYWYLQNLGQGPELLIRYENEEAVDDSQLPKDRFSAERLKGVDSTLKIQPAELGDSAVYLCASSVTGLSYNEQFFGPGTRLTVL.

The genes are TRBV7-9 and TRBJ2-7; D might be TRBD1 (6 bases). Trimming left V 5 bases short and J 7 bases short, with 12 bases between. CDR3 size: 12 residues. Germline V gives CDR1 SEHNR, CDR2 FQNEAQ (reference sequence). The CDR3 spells CASSPVGGEQYF. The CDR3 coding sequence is TGTGCCAGCAGCCCGGTAGGGGGAGAGCAGTACTTC.

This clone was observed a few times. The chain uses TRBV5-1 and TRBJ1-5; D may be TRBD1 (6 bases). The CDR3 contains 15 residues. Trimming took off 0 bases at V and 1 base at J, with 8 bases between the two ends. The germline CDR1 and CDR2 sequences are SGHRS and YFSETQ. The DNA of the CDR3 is TGCGCCAGCAGCTTGGCAGGGGAGAGCAATCAGCCCCAGCATTTT. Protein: CASSLAGESNQPQHF.

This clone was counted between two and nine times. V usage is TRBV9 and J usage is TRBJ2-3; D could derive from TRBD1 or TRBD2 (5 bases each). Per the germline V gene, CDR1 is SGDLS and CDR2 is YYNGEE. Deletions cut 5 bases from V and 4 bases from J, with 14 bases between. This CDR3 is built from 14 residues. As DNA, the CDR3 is TGTGCCAGCAGATCGAGGGACCCACCAGATACGCAGTATTTT. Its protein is CASRSRDPPDTQYF.

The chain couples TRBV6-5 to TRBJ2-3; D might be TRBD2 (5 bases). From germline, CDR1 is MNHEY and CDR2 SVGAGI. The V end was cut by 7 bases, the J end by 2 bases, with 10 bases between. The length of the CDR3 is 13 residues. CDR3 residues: CASNRGYTDTQYF. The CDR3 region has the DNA TGTGCCAGCAATAGAGGGTACACAGATACGCAGTATTTT.

This CDR3 is CASLSRGQPQGAFF. As DNA, the CDR3 is TGTGCCAGCCTCAGCCGGGGACAACCCCAGGGGGCTTTCTTT. The V gene is TRBV6-6, the J gene TRBJ1-1; D perhaps matches TRBD1 (6 bases). Germline V gene lookup returns CDR1 MNHNY and CDR2 SVGAGI (reference sequence). This CDR3 has 14 residues. The germline V and J ends were trimmed by 8 bases and 11 bases, with 24 bases remaining between them.

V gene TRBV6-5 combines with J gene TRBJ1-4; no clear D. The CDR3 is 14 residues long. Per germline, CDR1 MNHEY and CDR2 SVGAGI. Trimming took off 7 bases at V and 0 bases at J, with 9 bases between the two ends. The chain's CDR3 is CASTSAATNEKLFF. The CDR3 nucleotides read TGTGCCAGCACTTCGGCCGCAACTAATGAAAAACTGTTTTTT.

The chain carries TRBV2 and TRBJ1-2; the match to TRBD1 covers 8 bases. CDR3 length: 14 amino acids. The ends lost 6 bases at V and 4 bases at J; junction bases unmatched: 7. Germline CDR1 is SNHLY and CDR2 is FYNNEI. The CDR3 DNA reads TGTGCCAGCAGCCTGGACAGGGAGACCTATGGCTACACCTTC. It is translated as CASSLDRETYGYTF. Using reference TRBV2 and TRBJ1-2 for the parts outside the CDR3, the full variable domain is EPEVTQTPSHQVTQMGQEVILRCVPISNHLYFYWYRQILGQKVEFLVSFYNNEISEKSEIFDDQFSVERPDGSNFTLKIRSTKLEDSAMYFCASSLDRETYGYTFGSGTRLTVV.

The CDR3 sequence: CASSLERTGYGYTF. As DNA, the CDR3 is TGCGCCAGCAGCTTGGAGAGGACAGGGTATGGCTACACCTTC. V usage is TRBV5-1 and J usage is TRBJ1-2, with 8 positions matching TRBD1. Trimming removed 0 bases from V and 5 bases from J; junction bases left unmatched: 3. This CDR3 is built from 14 residues. In germline, CDR1 is SGHRS, CDR2 YFSETQ.

CDR3 sequence (DNA): TGTGCCAGCAGTTACTCTAGGGGGAGCTATAATTCACCCCTCCACTTT. Translating it yields CASSYSRGSYNSPLHF. The V call is TRBV6-5, the J call TRBJ1-6; D possibly corresponds to TRBD1 (6 bases). Trimming took 0 bases from V and 3 from J, leaving 9 bases between them. The germline V gene encodes CDR1 MNHEY and CDR2 SVGAGI. This CDR3 has 16 amino acids.

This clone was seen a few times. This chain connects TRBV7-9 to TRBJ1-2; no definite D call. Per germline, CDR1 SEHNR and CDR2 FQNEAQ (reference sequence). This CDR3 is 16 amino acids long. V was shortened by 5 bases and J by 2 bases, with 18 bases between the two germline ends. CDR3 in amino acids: CASSTHTTSLNYGYTF. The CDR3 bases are TGTGCCAGCAGCACCCACACGACAAGCCTCAACTATGGCTACACCTTC.

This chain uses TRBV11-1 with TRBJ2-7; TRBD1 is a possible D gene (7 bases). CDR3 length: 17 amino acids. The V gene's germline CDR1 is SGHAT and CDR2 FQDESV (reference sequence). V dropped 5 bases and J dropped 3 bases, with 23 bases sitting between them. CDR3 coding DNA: TGTGCCAGCAGCCGACGGAGGGACAGTCTAACTGTCTACGAGCAGTACTTC. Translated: CASSRRRDSLTVYEQYF. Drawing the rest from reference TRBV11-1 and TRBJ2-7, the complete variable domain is EAEVAQSPRYKITEKSQAVAFWCDPISGHATLYWYRQILGQGPELLVQFQDESVVDDSQLPKDRFSAERLKGVDSTLKIQPAELGDSAMYLCASSRRRDSLTVYEQYFGPGTRLTVT.

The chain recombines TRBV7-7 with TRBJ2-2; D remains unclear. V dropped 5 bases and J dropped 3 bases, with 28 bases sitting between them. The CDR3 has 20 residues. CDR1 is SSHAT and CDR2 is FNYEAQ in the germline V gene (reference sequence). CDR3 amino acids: CASSPDTIFSRVADTGELFF. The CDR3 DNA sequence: TGTGCCAGCAGCCCAGACACAATATTTAGCCGAGTTGCGGACACCGGGGAGCTGTTTTTT.

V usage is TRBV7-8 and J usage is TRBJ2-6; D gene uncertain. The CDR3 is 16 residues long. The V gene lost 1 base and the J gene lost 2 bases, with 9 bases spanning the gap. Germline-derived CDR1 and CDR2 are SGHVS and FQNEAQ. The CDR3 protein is CASSLESVAGANVLTF. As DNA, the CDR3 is TGTGCCAGCAGCTTAGAATCCGTTGCTGGGGCCAACGTCCTGACTTTC. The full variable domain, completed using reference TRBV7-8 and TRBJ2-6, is GAGVSQSPRYKVAKRGQDVALRCDPISGHVSLFWYQQALGQGPEFLTYFQNEAQLDKSGLPSDRFFAERPEGSVSTLKIQRTQQEDSAVYLCASSLESVAGANVLTFGAGSRLTVL.

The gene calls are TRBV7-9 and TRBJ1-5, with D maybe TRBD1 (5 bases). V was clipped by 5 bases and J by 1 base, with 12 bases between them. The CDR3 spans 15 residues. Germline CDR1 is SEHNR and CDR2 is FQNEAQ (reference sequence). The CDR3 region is CASSPGDVSNQPQHF. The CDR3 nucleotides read TGTGCCAGCAGCCCCGGGGACGTAAGCAATCAGCCCCAGCATTTT.

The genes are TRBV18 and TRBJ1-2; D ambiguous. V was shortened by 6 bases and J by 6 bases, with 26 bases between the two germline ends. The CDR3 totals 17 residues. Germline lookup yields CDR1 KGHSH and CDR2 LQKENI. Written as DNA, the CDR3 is TGTGCCAGCTCTCCATCGGGAGGTACTGTATTTTCGCATGGCTACACCTTC. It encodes CASSPSGGTVFSHGYTF.

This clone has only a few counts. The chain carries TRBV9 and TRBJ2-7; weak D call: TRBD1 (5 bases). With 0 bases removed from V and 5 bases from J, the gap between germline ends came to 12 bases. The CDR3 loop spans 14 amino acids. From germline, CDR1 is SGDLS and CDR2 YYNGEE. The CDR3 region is CASSVGTISHEQYF. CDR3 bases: TGTGCCAGCAGCGTAGGGACAATCTCGCACGAGCAGTACTTC.

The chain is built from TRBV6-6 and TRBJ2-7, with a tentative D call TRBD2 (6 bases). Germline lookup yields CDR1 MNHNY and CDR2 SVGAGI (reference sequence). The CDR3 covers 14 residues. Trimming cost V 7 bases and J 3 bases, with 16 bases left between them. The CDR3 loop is CASTRGAGGYEQYF. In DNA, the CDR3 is TGTGCCAGCACTCGCGGGGCTGGAGGCTACGAGCAGTACTTC.

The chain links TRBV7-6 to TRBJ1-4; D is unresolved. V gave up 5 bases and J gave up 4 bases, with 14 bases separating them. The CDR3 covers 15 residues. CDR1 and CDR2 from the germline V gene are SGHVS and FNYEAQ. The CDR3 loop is CASSPGPAGNEKLFF. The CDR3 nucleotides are TGTGCCAGCAGCCCCGGTCCGGCGGGTAATGAAAAACTGTTTTTT. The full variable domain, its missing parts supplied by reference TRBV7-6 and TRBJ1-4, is GAGVSQSPRYKVTKRGQDVALRCDPISGHVSLYWYRQALGQGPEFLTYFNYEAQQDKSGLPNDRFSAERPEGSISTLTIQRTEQRDSAMYRCASSPGPAGNEKLFFGSGTQLSVL.